Listed below are T cell receptor beta chains from one sample, sequenced in a study of shared clonotypes between healthy human individuals. Assay used: immunoSEQ multiplex PCR; TCRdb lists only in-frame clones, some missing. The table has around 510,000 clones, around 96% seen once. Source material: naive CD4+ T cells sorted from blood. The receptors come from a woman under 40 in good health. Each CDR3 is given with its conserved first and last residue. The D gene is left open where the match is weak.

j_call: TRBJ2-4
v_call: TRBV19
d_call: -
cdr3_aa: CASSSHRLLGAKNIQYF
cdr3_nt: TGTGCCAGTAGTTCTCACAGGCTACTAGGAGCCAAAAACATTCAGTACTTC

j_call: TRBJ2-1
v_call: TRBV28
d_call: -
cdr3_aa: CASSDYSNEQFF
cdr3_nt: TGTGCCAGCTCGGACTATTCCAATGAGCAGTTCTTC

j_call: TRBJ2-2
v_call: TRBV18
d_call: -
cdr3_aa: CASSPNGAVGTGELFF
cdr3_nt: TGTGCCAGCTCACCAAACGGGGCCGTGGGCACCGGGGAGCTGTTTTTT

j_call: TRBJ2-1
v_call: TRBV28
d_call: -
cdr3_aa: CASSKDGEQFF
cdr3_nt: TGTGCCAGCAGCAAAGATGGAGAGCAGTTCTTC

j_call: TRBJ1-1
v_call: TRBV6-1
d_call: -
cdr3_aa: CASSETPYENTEAFF
cdr3_nt: TGTGCCAGCAGTGAAACTCCCTACGAGAACACTGAAGCTTTCTTT

j_call: TRBJ1-5
v_call: TRBV19
d_call: -
cdr3_aa: CASTKRATSSGYQPQHF
cdr3_nt: TGTGCCAGTACCAAAAGGGCGACGTCTAGCGGATATCAGCCCCAGCATTTT

j_call: TRBJ2-1
v_call: TRBV7-2
d_call: -
cdr3_aa: CASSLAGSPAQFF
cdr3_nt: TGTGCCAGCAGCTTAGCGGGTAGCCCGGCGCAGTTCTTC

j_call: TRBJ2-6
v_call: TRBV11-2
d_call: -
cdr3_aa: CASQWVSGANVLTF
cdr3_nt: TGTGCCAGCCAGTGGGTCTCTGGGGCCAACGTCCTGACTTTC

j_call: TRBJ2-7
v_call: TRBV10-3
d_call: TRBD1
cdr3_aa: CAIDQGTGNYEQYF
cdr3_nt: TGTGCCATCGACCAGGGGACAGGGAACTACGAGCAGTACTTC

j_call: TRBJ1-5
v_call: TRBV4-2
d_call: -
cdr3_aa: CASSQEVQGQIYQPQHF
cdr3_nt: TGTGCCAGCAGCCAAGAGGTCCAGGGGCAGATCTATCAGCCCCAGCATTTT

j_call: TRBJ1-2
v_call: TRBV28
d_call: -
cdr3_aa: CASSLDTPYGYTF
cdr3_nt: TGTGCCAGCAGTTTGGACACGCCTTATGGCTACACCTTC

j_call: TRBJ1-4
v_call: TRBV5-1
d_call: -
cdr3_aa: CASSLVAATNEKLFF
cdr3_nt: TGCGCCAGCAGCTTGGTGGCGGCAACTAATGAAAAACTGTTTTTT

j_call: TRBJ2-2
v_call: TRBV5-1
d_call: TRBD2
cdr3_aa: CASRPGTSGINTGELFF
cdr3_nt: TGCGCCAGCAGACCCGGGACTAGCGGGATAAACACCGGGGAGCTGTTTTTT